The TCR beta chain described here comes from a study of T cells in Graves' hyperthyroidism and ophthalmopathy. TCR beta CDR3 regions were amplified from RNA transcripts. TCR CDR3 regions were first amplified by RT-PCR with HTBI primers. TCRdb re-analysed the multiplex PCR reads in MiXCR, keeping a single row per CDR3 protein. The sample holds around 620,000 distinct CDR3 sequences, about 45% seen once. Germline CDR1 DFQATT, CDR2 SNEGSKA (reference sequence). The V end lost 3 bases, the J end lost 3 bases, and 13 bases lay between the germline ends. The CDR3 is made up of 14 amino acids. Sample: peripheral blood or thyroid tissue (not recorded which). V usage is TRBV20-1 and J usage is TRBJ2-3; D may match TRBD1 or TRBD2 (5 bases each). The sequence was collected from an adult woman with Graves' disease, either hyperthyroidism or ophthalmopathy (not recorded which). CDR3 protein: CSARGDSLTDTQYF. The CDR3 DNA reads TGCAGTGCTAGGGGGGATTCACTAACAGATACGCAGTATTTT.